A single sample is the source of the 23 T cell receptor beta chains below, sequenced in a study of cytomegalovirus exposure and HLA in healthy donors. The table came from immunoSEQ multiplex PCR; TCRdb's copy has only in-frame clones and leaves some out. Of about 360,000 clones listed, roughly 85% are singletons. The sample taken for sequencing was PBMCs. These receptors were taken from a woman between 18 and 29 years old in good health and CMV-seronegative.

This chain links TRBV28 with TRBJ1-1, with D possibly being TRBD1 (6 bases). The CDR3 sequence is 11 residues long. V was clipped by 8 bases and J by 5 bases, with 9 bases between them. CDR1 MDHEN and CDR2 SYDVKM come from the germline V gene. The CDR3 loop is CASGGWTEAFF. CDR3 in DNA: TGTGCCAGCGGGGGCTGGACTGAAGCTTTCTTT.

V gene TRBV7-6 combines with J gene TRBJ1-4, with D perhaps matching TRBD1 (5 bases). Trimming pared 5 bases from V and 8 bases from J, leaving 18 bases between. The CDR3 covers 15 residues. Per the germline V gene, CDR1 is SGHVS and CDR2 is FNYEAQ. The CDR3: CASSPGPDGVEKLFF. The CDR3 nucleotides are TGTGCCAGCAGCCCAGGGCCCGATGGGGTCGAAAAACTGTTTTTT.

The rearrangement uses TRBV11-2 and TRBJ1-4; tentatively, D is TRBD1 (5 bases). Germline CDR1 and CDR2: SGHAT and FQNNGV. Trimming left V 10 bases short and J 8 bases short, with 32 bases between. The CDR3 is made up of 18 amino acids. The CDR3 loop is CANFIRALGEGSGEKLFF. The CDR3, as DNA: TGTGCCAATTTTATCCGAGCCCTAGGGGAGGGCTCAGGAGAAAAACTGTTTTTT.

The chain joins TRBV7-8 to TRBJ1-1; a possible D gene is TRBD1 (6 bases). CDR1 is SGHVS, CDR2 FQNEAQ, per germline. The CDR3 spans 14 residues. The V and J ends lost 1 base and 8 bases respectively, with 14 bases between them. For the CDR3, the DNA is TGTGCCAGCAGCTTAGTTAGGGATGGGGGCGAAGCTTTCTTT. It codes for CASSLVRDGGEAFF.

J is TRBJ2-1 and V is TRBV25-1; weak D call: TRBD2 (6 bases). The V gene's germline CDR1 is MGHDK and CDR2 SYGVNS. This CDR3 contains 11 residues. The V and J ends lost 4 bases and 9 bases respectively, with 7 bases between them. The CDR3: CASSVGGEQFF. The CDR3 DNA follows: TGTGCCAGCAGTGTGGGGGGTGAGCAGTTCTTC.

A single count supports this clone. V and J are TRBV5-1 and TRBJ1-1; D might be TRBD1 (6 bases). V was trimmed by 4 bases and J by 0 bases, leaving 10 bases between them. CDR3 size: 14 residues. Germline CDR1 is SGHRS and CDR2 is YFSETQ. The CDR3 DNA is TGCGCCAGCAGCCAGGACAGTCTGAACACTGAAGCTTTCTTT. Its translation is CASSQDSLNTEAFF.

The genes are TRBV7-9 and TRBJ2-1; 7 bases map to TRBD1. The CDR3 is 17 residues long. The junction had 14 bases not matched to a gene; V was cut back by 4 bases and J by 5 bases. Germline loops: CDR1 SEHNR, CDR2 FQNEAQ (reference sequence). The CDR3 DNA reads TGTGCCAGCAGCTCGGCCCGAGGACAGGCCATGAACAATGAGCAGTTCTTC. Amino acids: CASSSARGQAMNNEQFF. Filled out from reference TRBV7-9 and TRBJ2-1, the complete variable domain reads DTGVSQNPRHKITKRGQNVTFRCDPISEHNRLYWYRQTLGQGPEFLTYFQNEAQLEKSRLLSDRFSAERPKGSFSTLEIQRTEQGDSAMYLCASSSARGQAMNNEQFFGPGTRLTVL.

This clone was observed a few times. The chain links TRBV6-5 to TRBJ1-2; TRBD1 matches at 7 bases. Looked up from germline, CDR1 is MNHEY and CDR2 is SVGAGI. V shed 5 bases, J shed 3 bases, and the junction held 6 bases outside the gene matches. CDR3 size: 14 residues. CDR3 nucleotide sequence: TGTGCCAGCAGTGTTGAGACAGGGTACTATGGCTACACCTTC. It translates to CASSVETGYYGYTF.

This chain links TRBV27 with TRBJ2-1, with 12 bases fitting TRBD1. This CDR3 is built from 19 residues. V was clipped by 4 bases and J by 1 base; unmatched bases: 11. Germline CDR1 reads MNHEY; CDR2 reads SMNVEV (reference sequence). DNA of the CDR3: TGTGCCAGCAGTTCTCTTTCCGGGACAGGGGGCCTTTCCTACAATGAGCAGTTCTTC. It codes for CASSSLSGTGGLSYNEQFF.

The chain employs TRBV19 and TRBJ2-7; 8 positions agree with TRBD1. The CDR3 length is 13 residues. CDR1 is LNHDA, CDR2 SQIVND, per germline (reference sequence). V lost 8 bases and J lost 4; bases outside the gene matches: 7. For the CDR3, the DNA is TGTGCCAGTTCCGGACAGGGCCCGTACGAGCAGTACTTC. Its protein is CASSGQGPYEQYF.

The V and J genes are TRBV4-1 and TRBJ1-6; D gene uncertain. From germline, CDR1 is MGHRA and CDR2 YSYEKL. The CDR3 has 16 amino acids. The germline V and J ends were trimmed by 2 bases and 8 bases, with 16 bases remaining between them. The CDR3 reads CASSQYEVEVDSPLHF. Written as DNA, the CDR3 is TGCGCCAGCAGCCAATACGAGGTAGAAGTGGATTCACCCCTCCACTTT.

The V and J genes are TRBV2 and TRBJ1-3, with 9 bases fitting TRBD1. CDR3 size: 15 residues. V gave up 6 bases and J gave up 7 bases; unmatched junction bases: 10. Germline V gene data show CDR1 as SNHLY and CDR2 as FYNNEI. The CDR3 spells CASSLTGTGSNTIYF. As DNA, the CDR3 is TGTGCCAGCAGCCTGACCGGGACAGGGAGCAACACCATATATTTT. The whole variable domain, remainder taken from reference TRBV2 and TRBJ1-3, is EPEVTQTPSHQVTQMGQEVILRCVPISNHLYFYWYRQILGQKVEFLVSFYNNEISEKSEIFDDQFSVERPDGSNFTLKIRSTKLEDSAMYFCASSLTGTGSNTIYFGEGSWLTVV.

This chain links TRBV28 with TRBJ2-3, with 7 positions matching TRBD2. Trimming took 8 bases from V and 2 from J; bases not matched to a gene: 4. CDR3 size: 13 residues. CDR1 MDHEN and CDR2 SYDVKM come from the germline V gene. The CDR3 sequence is CASGGGFTDTQYF. Here the CDR3 DNA reads TGTGCCAGCGGCGGGGGTTTCACAGATACGCAGTATTTT.

The chain carries TRBV14 and TRBJ1-2; D unresolved. This CDR3 has 13 residues. Germline V gives CDR1 SGHDN, CDR2 FVKESK. The V gene lost 4 bases and the J gene lost 2 bases, with 8 bases spanning the gap. CDR3 sequence reads: CASSPGINYGYTF. The CDR3 DNA follows: TGTGCCAGCAGCCCCGGGATAAACTATGGCTACACCTTC.

This rearrangement joins TRBV10-3 to TRBJ2-1, with TRBD2 matching 15 bases. Germline V gives CDR1 ENHRY, CDR2 SYGVKD. The V segment lost 0 bases and the J segment 6 bases; nucleotides outside the gene matches: 9. This CDR3 has 19 amino acids. CDR3: CAISESGLAGGYRGNEQFF. The CDR3 bases are TGTGCCATCAGTGAGTCAGGACTAGCGGGAGGGTACCGCGGCAATGAGCAGTTCTTC.

In this sample, this clone turned up once. The chain carries TRBV28 and TRBJ1-2; 7 bases align to TRBD1. CDR3 length: 13 residues. J was trimmed by 4 bases and V by 6 bases; bases with no gene match: 5. Germline V gene lookup returns CDR1 MDHEN and CDR2 SYDVKM. The CDR3 region is CASRMTGTYGYTF. The CDR3 nucleotides read TGTGCCAGCAGAATGACAGGGACCTATGGCTACACCTTC.

This chain connects TRBV6-1 to TRBJ1-4; TRBD1 agrees at 7 bases. V lost 6 bases, J lost 8 bases, and 9 bases stayed unmatched. In germline, CDR1 is MNHNS, CDR2 SASEGT. The CDR3 contains 14 residues. The CDR3 DNA is TGTGCCAGCAGGCCCAGGGGGGTGATAGAAAAACTGTTTTTT. Translation gives CASRPRGVIEKLFF.

This chain uses TRBV6-5 with TRBJ1-3; possibly TRBD1 for D (5 bases). Germline CDR1 reads MNHEY; CDR2 reads SVGAGI. V lost 0 bases, J lost 0 bases, and 9 bases lay in between. CDR3 length: 16 amino acids. CDR3 in amino acids: CASSYSTGPSGNTIYF. The CDR3 coding sequence is TGTGCCAGCAGTTACTCTACAGGTCCCTCTGGAAACACCATATATTTT.

This clone showed up just once. The V gene is TRBV2, the J gene TRBJ2-3, with 8 positions matching TRBD1. Germline V gene data show CDR1 as SNHLY and CDR2 as FYNNEI. Unmatched junction bases numbered 5, after V lost 4 bases and J lost 5 bases. The CDR3 length is 14 residues. The CDR3: CASSVSGGQDTQYF. CDR3 DNA: TGTGCCAGCAGTGTATCAGGGGGCCAAGATACGCAGTATTTT.

Points on this clone: The same CDR3 also results from other DNA sequences found in this sample. The V gene is TRBV28, the J gene TRBJ1-1, with TRBD1 identical over 9 bases. V dropped 4 bases and J dropped 1; count of bases not matched to a gene: 1. Per the germline V gene, CDR1 is MDHEN and CDR2 is SYDVKM. The CDR3 contains 14 residues. This CDR3 reads CASSWTGENTEAFF. CDR3 nucleotide sequence: TGTGCCAGCAGTTGGACAGGGGAGAACACTGAAGCTTTCTTT.

V gene TRBV9 combines with J gene TRBJ1-2; 7 bases agree with TRBD1. The CDR3 runs to 13 residues. V dropped 1 base and J dropped 4; count of bases not matched to a gene: 1. Germline loops: CDR1 SGDLS, CDR2 YYNGEE. This chain's CDR3 is CASSVRDSYGYTF. The CDR3 nucleotides are TGTGCCAGCAGCGTACGGGACAGCTATGGCTACACCTTC.

This clone was seen once. The chain couples TRBV15 to TRBJ2-1; the match to TRBD2 covers 10 bases. With V trimmed by 1 base and J by 7 bases, 10 bases remained unmatched. In germline, CDR1 is LNHNV, CDR2 YYDKDF (reference sequence). The CDR3 runs to 17 residues. The CDR3 DNA follows: TGTGCCACCAGCAGAGCGGCCCAAGCGGGAGGGCTGAATGAGCAGTTCTTC. Amino acid sequence: CATSRAAQAGGLNEQFF.

CDR3 nucleotides: TGTGCCACCAGCTCCAAACCCCCCTGGAGCACTAGCACAGATACGCAGTATTTT. This sequence encodes CATSSKPPWSTSTDTQYF. J is TRBJ2-3 and V is TRBV15; D ambiguous. The CDR3 is 18 residues long. CDR1 LNHNV and CDR2 YYDKDF come from the germline V gene (reference sequence). V was shortened by 5 bases and J by 0 bases, with 21 bases between the two germline ends.